The 24 T cell receptor beta chains in this list originate from one sample, sequenced in a study of shared clonotypes between healthy human individuals (dated by TCRdb to about 2020). Libraries came from the immunoSEQ multiplex PCR assay. TCRdb took this table from immuneACCESS and kept in-frame rearrangements with V and J called. Such tables lack part of the clones; where checked against another copy, unresolved V genes explain under half of the gap, and the rest is unexplained. The table for this sample lists roughly 1,100,000 clones; about 70% of them were counted only once. The ten most abundant clones make up approximately 1.5% of the sample. The specimen sequenced was memory CD4+ T cells sorted from blood. This specimen's cell subset or site label, interpreted: CD45RA-negative fraction. The receptors shown here come from a man aged 18 to 30 in good health.

The chain links TRBV5-6 to TRBJ2-6; 8 nucleotides match TRBD1. Trimming at V came to 4 bases and at J to 8 bases, leaving 14 bases not matched to a gene. Germline CDR1 SGHDT, CDR2 YYEEEE. This CDR3 region has 17 residues. The DNA for the CDR3 is TGTGCCAGCAGCATACTTCAGGGGGCGAAGGGCTCCAACGTCCTGACTTTC. It yields the protein CASSILQGAKGSNVLTF. The full variable domain, in which reference TRBV5-6 and TRBJ2-6 provide the parts outside the CDR3, is DAGVTQSPTHLIKTRGQQVTLRCSPKSGHDTVSWYQQALGQGPQFIFQYYEEEERQRGNFPDRFSGHQFPNYSSELNVNALLLGDSALYLCASSILQGAKGSNVLTFGAGSRLTVL.

This chain uses TRBV19 with TRBJ1-2, with D perhaps TRBD1 (5 bases). CDR1 is LNHDA, CDR2 SQIVND, per germline (reference sequence). The V and J ends lost 2 bases and 4 bases respectively, with 8 bases between them. CDR3 length: 13 residues. Here the CDR3 reads CASSITGPYGYTF. The DNA for the CDR3 is TGTGCCAGTAGTATAACAGGCCCCTATGGCTACACCTTC.

This chain uses TRBV28 with TRBJ1-3, with D unclear. With 1 base removed from V and 4 bases from J, the gap between germline ends came to 2 bases. CDR1 is MDHEN and CDR2 is SYDVKM in the germline V gene. The CDR3 runs 12 residues. CDR3 in amino acids: CASSLFGNTIYF. The CDR3 DNA is TGTGCCAGCAGTTTATTCGGAAACACCATATATTTT.

The V gene is TRBV19, the J gene TRBJ1-5; possibly TRBD1 for D (5 bases). The CDR3 covers 14 residues. Trimming left V 5 bases short and J 2 bases short, with 10 bases between. CDR1 is LNHDA and CDR2 is SQIVND in the germline V gene (reference sequence). CDR3 protein: CASSSGWGNQPQHF. CDR3 sequence (DNA): TGTGCCAGTAGTTCAGGGTGGGGCAATCAGCCCCAGCATTTT.

The J gene is TRBJ2-7, the V gene TRBV7-8; the D gene could be TRBD1 or TRBD2 (5 bases each). This CDR3 comprises 16 residues. Germline V gene sequence: CDR1 SGHVS, CDR2 FQNEAQ. V gave up 3 bases and J gave up 3 bases, with 18 bases separating them. Here the CDR3 reads CASSLGTGSSFYEQYF. The CDR3 region has the DNA TGTGCCAGCAGCTTGGGGACCGGGTCGTCCTTCTACGAGCAGTACTTC.

This clone was counted a few times. The chain is built from TRBV30 and TRBJ1-2, with 8 bases matching TRBD1. CDR3 length equals 14 residues. V was clipped by 3 bases and J by 4 bases; unmatched bases: 7. In germline, CDR1 is GTSNPN, CDR2 SVGIG (reference sequence). CDR3 protein: CAWRYGTGAYGYTF. The CDR3 DNA reads TGTGCCTGGAGGTACGGGACAGGAGCCTATGGCTACACCTTC.

In this sample, this clone turned up many times. This chain joins TRBV5-3 and TRBJ2-5; D is possibly TRBD2 (6 bases). TRBV5-3 is sorted into the ORF group, with uncertain function. This CDR3 is 11 amino acids long. V was pared by 7 bases and J by 5 bases, with 9 bases between. CDR3 DNA: TGTGCCAGACGGGGGAGTGAGACCCAGTACTTC. As protein: CARRGSETQYF.

V is TRBV5-4 and J is TRBJ2-7; 9 bases fit TRBD1. This CDR3 region has 13 residues. The V gene's germline CDR1 is SGHNT and CDR2 YYREEE (reference sequence). Trimming took 4 bases from V and 3 from J; bases not matched to a gene: 2. The CDR3 DNA sequence: TGTGCCAGCAGCAGGGACAGGGACTACGAGCAGTACTTC. Its translation: CASSRDRDYEQYF. Supplemented by reference TRBV5-4 and TRBJ2-7, the full variable domain reads ETGVTQSPTHLIKTRGQQVTLRCSSQSGHNTVSWYQQALGQGPQFIFQYYREEENGRGNFPPRFSGLQFPNYSSELNVNALELDDSALYLCASSRDRDYEQYFGPGTRLTVT.

Notes on this clone: At the DNA level, this CDR3 is encoded by other sequences in the same sample as well. The CDR3 reads CASSLGQGANTGELFF. The DNA for the CDR3 is TGCGCCAGCAGCTTGGGACAGGGGGCTAACACCGGGGAGCTGTTTTTT. This chain links TRBV5-1 with TRBJ2-2; TRBD1 agrees at 10 bases. There are 16 residues in the CDR3. Germline CDR1 SGHRS, CDR2 YFSETQ. With V trimmed by 0 bases and J by 2 bases, 1 base remained unmatched.

The sample holds a few counts of this clone. Other DNA sequences of this sample code for an identical CDR3. The chain joins TRBV30 to TRBJ1-1; no firm D call. The germline CDR1 and CDR2 sequences are GTSNPN and SVGIG (reference sequence). This CDR3 has 12 amino acids. Trimming removed 4 bases from V and 5 bases from J, with 11 bases in between. The DNA of the CDR3 is TGTGCCTGGACAGACCGAGGGACTGAAGCTTTCTTT. It yields the protein CAWTDRGTEAFF. The full variable domain, its missing parts supplied by reference TRBV30 and TRBJ1-1, is SQTIHQWPATLVQPVGSPLSLECTVEGTSNPNLYWYRQAAGRGLQLLFYSVGIGQISSEVPQNLSASRPQDRQFILSSKKLLLSDSGFYLCAWTDRGTEAFFGQGTRLTVV.

The V gene is TRBV5-4, the J gene TRBJ1-1, with D hard to call. Germline assignment: CDR1 SGHNT and CDR2 YYREEE (reference sequence). V dropped 0 bases and J dropped 8 bases, with 8 bases sitting between them. The CDR3 length is 12 residues. The CDR3 DNA follows: TGTGCCAGCAGCTTGGCCTTTAACGAAGCTTTCTTT. Translating it yields CASSLAFNEAFF.

This sequence joins TRBV4-2 and TRBJ2-3; D unresolved. The V end lost 0 bases, the J end lost 0 bases, and 16 bases lay between the germline ends. Germline V gene sequence: CDR1 LGHNA, CDR2 YNFKEQ. The CDR3 has 18 residues. The DNA for the CDR3 is TGTGCCAGCAGCCAAGAAGGGCCCCCCGTTACTAGCACAGATACGCAGTATTTT. Translation: CASSQEGPPVTSTDTQYF.

The chain has TRBV4-1 and TRBJ1-1; TRBD1 might be the D (5 bases). Germline lookup yields CDR1 MGHRA and CDR2 YSYEKL. The CDR3 is made up of 14 amino acids. The V end lost 4 bases, the J end lost 3 bases, and 12 bases lay between the germline ends. As DNA, the CDR3 is TGCGCCAGCAGCCTTGACCGGGGGGACACTGAAGCTTTCTTT. Amino acid sequence: CASSLDRGDTEAFF.

This clone is a singleton in its sample. V usage is TRBV2 and J usage is TRBJ1-2; a possible D gene is TRBD1 (6 bases). This CDR3 has 15 residues. Germline V gene lookup returns CDR1 SNHLY and CDR2 FYNNEI. V lost 7 bases to trimming and J lost 0 bases, with 15 bases between them. The CDR3 bases are TGTGCCAGCACTCAAACAGGGATAGCTAACTATGGCTACACCTTC. Its protein product is CASTQTGIANYGYTF.

This clone has only a few counts. This sequence joins TRBV6-5 and TRBJ1-5; TRBD1 might be the D (6 bases). V was clipped by 6 bases and J by 0 bases, with 12 bases between them. The CDR3 runs 15 residues. Germline V lookup: CDR1 MNHEY, CDR2 SVGAGI. The CDR3 protein is CASSAGTISNQPQHF. CDR3 in DNA: TGTGCCAGCAGCGCCGGGACAATTAGCAATCAGCCCCAGCATTTT.

A few counts support this clone. The rearrangement joins TRBV4-3 to TRBJ2-5; D might be TRBD1 or TRBD2, each matching 5 bases. V lost 1 base to trimming and J lost 2 bases, with 17 bases between them. The CDR3 has 17 amino acids. Germline-derived CDR1 and CDR2 are LGHNA and YSLEER. CDR3 sequence: CASSQGWGGGFQETQYF. The CDR3 DNA is TGCGCCAGCAGCCAAGGATGGGGCGGAGGATTTCAAGAGACCCAGTACTTC.

This clone was counted between two and nine times. This chain links TRBV7-8 with TRBJ2-1; 7 bases fit TRBD2. Germline V gives CDR1 SGHVS, CDR2 FQNEAQ. V lost 2 bases and J lost 1; bases outside the gene matches: 5. The length of the CDR3 is 16 residues. As DNA, the CDR3 is TGTGCCAGCAGCTTACAGAGCGGGGCTTCCTACAATGAGCAGTTCTTC. The encoded protein is CASSLQSGASYNEQFF.

This clone was seen just once. The chain recombines TRBV27 with TRBJ2-3, with D possibly TRBD1 on 6 matching bases. The CDR3 has 17 residues. Germline values: CDR1 MNHEY, CDR2 SMNVEV (reference sequence). The V gene lost 3 bases and the J gene lost 4 bases, with 20 bases spanning the gap. CDR3 bases: TGTGCCAGCAGTTTCTCTCGGGCAGGGGATTGGGCAGATACGCAGTATTTT. It codes for CASSFSRAGDWADTQYF.

V gene TRBV9 combines with J gene TRBJ2-1, with TRBD2 as a possible D gene (5 bases). CDR1 SGDLS and CDR2 YYNGEE come from the germline V gene. V lost 3 bases, J lost 9 bases, and 16 bases lay in between. The CDR3 is 14 amino acids. The DNA for the CDR3 is TGTGCCAGCAGCGGAATAACTAGGTCAGTTGAGCAGTTCTTC. This gives the protein CASSGITRSVEQFF.

This rearrangement joins TRBV5-4 to TRBJ2-3; tentative D call: TRBD1 (6 bases). The germline gives CDR1 SGHNT, CDR2 YYREEE (reference sequence). V lost 5 bases to trimming and J lost 0 bases, with 19 bases between them. CDR3 length equals 17 residues. CDR3 DNA: TGTGCCAGCAGTAGGTTTGACAGGCCTCCTAGCACAGATACGCAGTATTTT. It specifies CASSRFDRPPSTDTQYF.

The table lists this clone with a count of one. CDR3 residues: CASRPGTFEAFF. The CDR3 DNA reads TGTGCCAGCAGACCCGGGACATTTGAAGCTTTCTTT. This rearrangement joins TRBV28 to TRBJ1-1; TRBD1 might be the D (6 bases). Trimming took 6 bases from V and 7 from J, leaving 12 bases between them. Germline assignment: CDR1 MDHEN and CDR2 SYDVKM. This CDR3 contains 12 residues.

The chain recombines TRBV5-1 with TRBJ1-1, with D maybe TRBD1 (5 bases). The CDR3 length is 13 residues. The V end was cut by 5 bases, the J end by 1 base, with 9 bases between. CDR1 and CDR2 from the germline V gene are SGHRS and YFSETQ. CDR3 in amino acids: CASSTGTNTEAFF. The CDR3 DNA reads as TGCGCCAGCAGTACCGGGACGAACACTGAAGCTTTCTTT.

V usage is TRBV29-1 and J usage is TRBJ2-7; D possibly uses TRBD1 or TRBD2 (5 bases each). CDR3 size: 13 residues. Germline V lookup: CDR1 SQVTM, CDR2 ANQGSEA. Trimming cost V 6 bases and J 0 bases, with 12 bases left between them. The chain's CDR3 is CSVRGGLSYEQYF. DNA for the CDR3: TGCAGCGTGAGGGGCGGGCTCTCCTACGAGCAGTACTTC.

The rearrangement uses TRBV30 and TRBJ2-5, with 12 bases fitting TRBD2. Trimming took 6 bases from V and 7 from J; bases not matched to a gene: 15. The CDR3 has 16 residues. From germline, CDR1 is GTSNPN and CDR2 SVGIG (reference sequence). In nucleotides, the CDR3 is TGTGCCTGTCCAACGGCATCTAGCGGGGGGGCCGGGACCCAGTACTTC. This translates into CACPTASSGGAGTQYF.